Sequencing of this T cell receptor beta chain was carried out in a study of T-cell memory formation after mild COVID-19. Broader study findings: CD4+ contracting clones were mainly CM and EM; CD8+ ones, EMRA.

On this clonotype itself: The antigen is undetermined.

Libraries for TCRalpha and TCRbeta carried sample barcodes and unique molecular identifiers via 5'RACE. TCRdb analysed the 5' RACE reads with MiXCR anew, one entry per CDR3 protein. The sample records 85,000 to 130,000 distinct CDR3 sequences, approximately 17% being singletons. This CDR3 contains 14 residues. Trimming stripped 4 bases from V and 2 bases from J, with 11 bases between. Germline V gene data show CDR1 as LGHDT and CDR2 as YNNKEL (reference sequence). The TCR originated in an adult woman who had mild COVID-19 (a few samples of this study predate the infection). Cell type and time point are not known. The rearrangement uses TRBV3-1 and TRBJ1-1, with D perhaps TRBD1 (6 bases). The sequencing sample was made of PBMCs or a T cell subset sorted from them (not recorded which). CDR3 protein: CASSLRTENTEAFF. CDR3 DNA sequence: TGTGCCAGCAGCCTCCGGACAGAAAACACTGAAGCTTTCTTT. Full variable domain (remainder filled in from reference TRBV3-1 and TRBJ1-1): DTAVSQTPKYLVTQMGNDKSIKCEQNLGHDTMYWYKQDSKKFLKIMFSYNNKELIINETVPNRFSPKSPDKAHLNLHINSLELGDSAVYFCASSLRTENTEAFFGQGTRLTVV.